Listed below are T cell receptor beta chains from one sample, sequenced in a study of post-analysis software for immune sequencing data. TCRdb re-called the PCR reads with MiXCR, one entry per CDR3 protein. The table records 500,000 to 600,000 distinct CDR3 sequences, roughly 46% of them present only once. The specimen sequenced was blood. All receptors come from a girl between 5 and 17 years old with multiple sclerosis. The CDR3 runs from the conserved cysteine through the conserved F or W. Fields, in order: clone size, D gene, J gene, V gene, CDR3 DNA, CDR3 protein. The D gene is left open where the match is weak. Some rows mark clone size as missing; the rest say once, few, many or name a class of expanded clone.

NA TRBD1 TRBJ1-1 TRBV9 TGTGCCAGCAGCGTAGTCTCAGGGGGTACTGAAGCTTTCTTT CASSVVSGGTEAFF
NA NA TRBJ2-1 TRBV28 TGTGCCAGCAGTTTGATTGAGCCCCCCATATATTTGGAGCAGTTCTTC CASSLIEPPIYLEQFF
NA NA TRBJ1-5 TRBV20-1 TGCAGTGCTTTCCCGGACAGACACAATCAGCCCCAGCATTTT CSAFPDRHNQPQHF
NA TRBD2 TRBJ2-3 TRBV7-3 TGTGCCAGCAGCTTAGAGCGGGGGGGCGGCACAGATACGCAGTATTTT CASSLERGGGTDTQYF
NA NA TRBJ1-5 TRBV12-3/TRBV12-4 TGTGCCAGCAGTTTAGGGGTTGCTCACAATCAGCCCCAGCATTTT CASSLGVAHNQPQHF
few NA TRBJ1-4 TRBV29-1 TGCAGCGTGGGAATTTCAGGAGCAACTAATGAAAAACTGTTTTTT CSVGISGATNEKLFF
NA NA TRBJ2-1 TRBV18 TGTGCCAGCTCAAAGGGCCCCGGTATCGGCTACAATGAGCAGTTCTTC CASSKGPGIGYNEQFF
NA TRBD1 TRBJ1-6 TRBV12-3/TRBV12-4 TGTGCCAGCAGTCGGGACAGGGTTGATAATTCACCCCTCCACTTT CASSRDRVDNSPLHF
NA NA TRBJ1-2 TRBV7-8 TGTGCCAGCAGCTTATTCCGGGACTCCTTTTATGGCTACACCTTC CASSLFRDSFYGYTF
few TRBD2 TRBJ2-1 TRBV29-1 TGCAGCGTTGAAGTCCCCGGGAGGGAGGAGCAGTTCTTC CSVEVPGREEQFF
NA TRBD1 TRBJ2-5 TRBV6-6 TGTGCCAGCACTGCCCCAAGGACAGGGCTCGGTGAGACCCAGTACTTC CASTAPRTGLGETQYF
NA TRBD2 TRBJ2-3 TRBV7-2 TGTGCCAGCAGCTGGGGACTAGCGGGAGGTGTTGAAGATACGCAGTATTTT CASSWGLAGGVEDTQYF
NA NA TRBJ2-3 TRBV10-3 TGTGCCATCAAAGCCCCGGGACCAGATACGCAGTATTTT CAIKAPGPDTQYF
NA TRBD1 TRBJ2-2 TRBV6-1 TGTGCCAGCAGGGGACAGGGTGTCGGGGAGCTGTTTTTT CASRGQGVGELFF
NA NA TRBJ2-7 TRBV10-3 TGTGCCATCACTAGCGCCCGGGACAAATCCTACGAGCAGTACTTC CAITSARDKSYEQYF
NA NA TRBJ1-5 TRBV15 TGTGCCACCAGCGCTCAGAATCAGCCCCAGCATTTT CATSAQNQPQHF
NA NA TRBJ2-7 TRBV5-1 TGCGCCAGCAGCTTCGAGGGCTTCACCTACGAGCAGTACTTC CASSFEGFTYEQYF
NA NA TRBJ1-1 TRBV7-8 TGTGCCAGCAGCTCCGAAAATATTGTATTGAACACTGAAGCTTTCTTT CASSSENIVLNTEAFF
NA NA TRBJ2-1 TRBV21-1 TGTGCCAGCAGCAAAGGCAAAGGACTAGCGGGATTAGACGAGCAGTTCTTC CASSKGKGLAGLDEQFF
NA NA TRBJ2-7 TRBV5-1 TGCGCCAGCAGCTTGGGGGCCGCCGCGGAGCAGTACTTC CASSLGAAAEQYF
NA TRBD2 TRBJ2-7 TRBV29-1 TGCAGCGTTGAAGTCAGACTAGCTAGCTCCTACAATGAGCAGTACTTC CSVEVRLASSYNEQYF
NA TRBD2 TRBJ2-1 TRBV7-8 TGTGCCGGCAGCTTAGCGCTCACTAGCGGTAGCTCCTACAATGAGCAGTTCTTC CAGSLALTSGSSYNEQFF
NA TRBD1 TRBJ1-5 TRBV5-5 TGTGCCAGCAGCTTGCGGCGCAGGGGGAACAATCAGCCCCAGCATTTT CASSLRRRGNNQPQHF
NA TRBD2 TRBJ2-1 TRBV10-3 TGTGCCATCAGACCGGGACTAGCAGGGCATGAGCAGTTCTTC CAIRPGLAGHEQFF